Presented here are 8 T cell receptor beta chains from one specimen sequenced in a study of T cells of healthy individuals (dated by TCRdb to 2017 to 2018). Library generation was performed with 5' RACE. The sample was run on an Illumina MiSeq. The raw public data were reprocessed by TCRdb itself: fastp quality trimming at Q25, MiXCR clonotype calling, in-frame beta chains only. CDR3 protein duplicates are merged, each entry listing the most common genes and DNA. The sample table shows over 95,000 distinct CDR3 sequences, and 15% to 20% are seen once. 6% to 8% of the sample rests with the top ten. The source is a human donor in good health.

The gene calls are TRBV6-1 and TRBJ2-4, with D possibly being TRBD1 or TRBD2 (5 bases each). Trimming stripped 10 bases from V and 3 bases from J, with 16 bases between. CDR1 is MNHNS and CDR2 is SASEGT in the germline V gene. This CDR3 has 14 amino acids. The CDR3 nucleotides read TGTGCCACCCTAGGTGGGGGTCACAAAAACATTCAGTACTTC. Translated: CATLGGGHKNIQYF.

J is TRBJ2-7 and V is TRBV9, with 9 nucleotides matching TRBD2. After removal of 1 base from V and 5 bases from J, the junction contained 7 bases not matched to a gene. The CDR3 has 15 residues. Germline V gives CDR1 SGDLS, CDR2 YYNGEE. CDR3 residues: CASSVLAGNDNEQYF. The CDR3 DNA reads TGTGCCAGCAGCGTACTAGCGGGAAATGACAACGAGCAGTACTTC.

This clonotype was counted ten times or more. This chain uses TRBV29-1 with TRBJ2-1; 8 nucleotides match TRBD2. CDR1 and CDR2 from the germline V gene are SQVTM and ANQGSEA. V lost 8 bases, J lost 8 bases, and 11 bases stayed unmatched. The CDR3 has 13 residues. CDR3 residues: CSHGTGGIDEQFF. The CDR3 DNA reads TGCAGCCACGGGACGGGGGGGATCGATGAGCAGTTCTTC.

DNA for the CDR3: TGTGCCAGCAGTCTAGCTAGCGCTAGCACAGATACGCAGTATTTT. The encoded protein is CASSLASASTDTQYF. This chain uses TRBV28 with TRBJ2-3, with D possibly matching TRBD2 (6 bases). With 5 bases removed from V and 0 bases from J, the gap between germline ends came to 12 bases. CDR3 size: 15 residues. Germline-derived CDR1 and CDR2 are MDHEN and SYDVKM.

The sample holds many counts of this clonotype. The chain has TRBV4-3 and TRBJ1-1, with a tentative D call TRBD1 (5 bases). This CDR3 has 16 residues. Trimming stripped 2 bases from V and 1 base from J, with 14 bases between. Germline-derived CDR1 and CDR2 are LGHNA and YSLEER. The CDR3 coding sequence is TGCGCCAGCAGCCAAAGAACGGACAACCCGAACACTGAAGCTTTCTTT. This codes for CASSQRTDNPNTEAFF.

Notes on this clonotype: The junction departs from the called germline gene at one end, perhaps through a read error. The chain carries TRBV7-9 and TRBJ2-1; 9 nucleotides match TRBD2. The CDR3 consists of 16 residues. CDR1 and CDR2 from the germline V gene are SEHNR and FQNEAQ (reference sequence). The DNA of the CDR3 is TGTGTCAGCAGCTTATTGGGTGCGGGAGGGCCGAATGAGCAGTTCTTC. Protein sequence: CVSSLLGAGGPNEQFF.

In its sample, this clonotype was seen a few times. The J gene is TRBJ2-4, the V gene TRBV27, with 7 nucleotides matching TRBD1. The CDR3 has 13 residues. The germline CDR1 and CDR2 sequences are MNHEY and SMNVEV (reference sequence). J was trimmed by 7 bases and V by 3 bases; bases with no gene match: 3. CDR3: CASSLVGGNIQYF. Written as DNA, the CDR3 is TGTGCCAGCAGTTTGGTAGGGGGCAACATTCAGTACTTC.

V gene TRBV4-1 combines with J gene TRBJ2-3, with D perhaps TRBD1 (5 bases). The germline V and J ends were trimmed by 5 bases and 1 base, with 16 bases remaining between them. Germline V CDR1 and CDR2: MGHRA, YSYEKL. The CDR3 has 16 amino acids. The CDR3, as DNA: TGCGCCAGCAGCTTCCAGTTACAGGCCCGCACAGATACGCAGTATTTT. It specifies CASSFQLQARTDTQYF.